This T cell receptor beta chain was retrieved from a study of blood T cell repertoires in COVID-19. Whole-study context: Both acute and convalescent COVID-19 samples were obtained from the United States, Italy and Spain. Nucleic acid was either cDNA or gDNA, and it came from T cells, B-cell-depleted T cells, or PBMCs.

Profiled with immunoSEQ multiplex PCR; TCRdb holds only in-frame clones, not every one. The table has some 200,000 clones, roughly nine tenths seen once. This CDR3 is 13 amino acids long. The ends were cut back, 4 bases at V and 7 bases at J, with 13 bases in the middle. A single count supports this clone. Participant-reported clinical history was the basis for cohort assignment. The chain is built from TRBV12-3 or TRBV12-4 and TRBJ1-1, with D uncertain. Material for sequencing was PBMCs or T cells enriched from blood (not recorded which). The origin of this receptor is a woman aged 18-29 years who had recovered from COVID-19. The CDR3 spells CASSWVRGGEAFF. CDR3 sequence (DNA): TGTGCCAGCAGTTGGGTTCGGGGTGGTGAAGCTTTCTTT.